The 25 T cell receptor beta chains in this list originate from one sample, sequenced in a study of T cell responses to AZD1222 COVID-19 vaccine. This table comes from immunoSEQ multiplex PCR, and its TCRdb copy is limited to in-frame clones, with some not included. The data show about 130,000 clones, around nine tenths seen once. Sample: peripheral blood, taken on day 0 of AZD1222 vaccination. Receptor source: an adult in good health.

The chain combines TRBV5-1 with TRBJ2-2; 9 bases fit TRBD1. Trimming took 4 bases from V and 4 from J; bases not matched to a gene: 8. In germline, CDR1 is SGHRS, CDR2 YFSETQ. CDR3 size: 16 residues. This chain's CDR3 is CASSRLTGGSTGELFF. Here the CDR3 DNA reads TGCGCCAGCAGCCGATTGACAGGGGGATCCACCGGGGAGCTGTTTTTT. The full variable domain, in which reference TRBV5-1 and TRBJ2-2 provide the parts outside the CDR3, is KAGVTQTPRYLIKTRGQQVTLSCSPISGHRSVSWYQQTPGQGLQFLFEYFSETQRNKGNFPGRFSGRQFSNSRSEMNVSTLELGDSALYLCASSRLTGGSTGELFFGEGSRLTVL.

The V and J genes are TRBV19 and TRBJ2-5, with 11 bases fitting TRBD2. Germline V lookup: CDR1 LNHDA, CDR2 SQIVND (reference sequence). The CDR3 is 17 residues long. The V and J ends lost 0 bases and 3 bases, in that order; junction bases with no gene match: 6. CDR3 DNA: TGTGCCAGTAGTATAGAGGGTAGCGGGAGGGCCGAAGAGACCCAGTACTTC. Translating gives CASSIEGSGRAEETQYF.

This clone appeared a few times. The chain combines TRBV29-1 with TRBJ1-4; D ambiguous. Trimming stripped 5 bases from V and 10 bases from J, with 17 bases between. The CDR3 is made up of 13 amino acids. CDR1 is SQVTM, CDR2 ANQGSEA, per germline. The CDR3 loop is CSVTRTTRGKLFF. In DNA, the CDR3 is TGCAGCGTTACCCGGACGACCCGTGGAAAACTGTTTTTT. The full variable domain, completed using reference TRBV29-1 and TRBJ1-4, is SAVISQKPSRDICQRGTSLTIQCQVDSQVTMMFWYRQQPGQSLTLIATANQGSEATYESGFVIDKFPISRPNLTFSTLTVSNMSPEDSSIYLCSVTRTTRGKLFFGSGTQLSVL.

This chain links TRBV5-6 with TRBJ1-1; D unresolved. CDR3 length: 13 amino acids. The V end was cut by 0 bases, the J end by 1 base, with 4 bases between. The germline CDR1 and CDR2 sequences are SGHDT and YYEEEE. For the CDR3, the DNA is TGTGCCAGCAGCTTGGGAGAGAACACTGAAGCTTTCTTT. Translation gives CASSLGENTEAFF.

The J gene is TRBJ2-7, the V gene TRBV5-5; D tentatively fits TRBD1 or TRBD2 (5 bases each). With 4 bases removed from V and 6 bases from J, the gap between germline ends came to 20 bases. The CDR3 is 15 amino acids. The germline CDR1 and CDR2 sequences are SGHKS and YYEKEE (reference sequence). The CDR3 loop is CASSRDSAGGGEQYF. As DNA, the CDR3 is TGTGCCAGCAGCCGCGACAGTGCGGGCGGAGGCGAGCAGTACTTC.

V gene TRBV24-1 combines with J gene TRBJ2-1, with D tentatively TRBD1 (5 bases). Germline CDR1 reads KGHDR; CDR2 reads SFDVKD. Trimming took 12 bases from V and 7 from J, leaving 21 bases between them. This CDR3 contains 14 residues. This CDR3 reads CAPPRQGEGNEQFF. CDR3 sequence (DNA): TGTGCCCCGCCAAGGCAGGGTGAAGGGAATGAGCAGTTCTTC.

This chain joins TRBV7-8 and TRBJ2-5, with no clear D. This CDR3 contains 11 residues. In germline, CDR1 is SGHVS, CDR2 FQNEAQ. The ends were cut back, 8 bases at V and 4 bases at J, with 8 bases in the middle. In DNA, the CDR3 is TGTGCCAGCTTCGCGCGAGAGACCCAGTACTTC. Its protein product is CASFARETQYF.

The chain joins TRBV27 to TRBJ1-5; no clear D gene. CDR3 length: 12 residues. Trimming removed 5 bases from V and 7 bases from J, with 9 bases in between. Germline V gene data show CDR1 as MNHEY and CDR2 as SMNVEV (reference sequence). CDR3 bases: TGTGCCAGCAGTAGTCACGGCCAGCCCCAGCATTTT. Translation: CASSSHGQPQHF.

This clone was seen only once. J is TRBJ1-5 and V is TRBV2; D ambiguous. Deletions cut 6 bases from V and 2 bases from J, with 14 bases between. The CDR3 totals 15 residues. Germline V gives CDR1 SNHLY, CDR2 FYNNEI. In DNA, the CDR3 is TGTGCCAGCAGCCCCGGGTCCTCGGGCAATCAGCCCCAGCATTTT. This gives the protein CASSPGSSGNQPQHF.

The chain uses TRBV6-5 and TRBJ2-1; D ambiguous. Trimming left V 11 bases short and J 0 bases short, with 14 bases between. The CDR3 is 14 residues long. Germline CDR1 and CDR2: MNHEY and SVGAGI. CDR3 coding DNA: TGTGCCGTTGAGGCCCTCAGCTCCTACAATGAGCAGTTCTTC. It specifies CAVEALSSYNEQFF.

The chain recombines TRBV19 with TRBJ2-3, with 8 bases lining up with TRBD1. The germline V gene has CDR1 LNHDA and CDR2 SQIVND (reference sequence). V shed 7 bases, J shed 3 bases, and the junction held 9 bases outside the gene matches. This CDR3 region has 15 residues. The CDR3 DNA reads as TGTGCCAGTATGGAGGACAGGGCACAGACAGATACGCAGTATTTT. It yields the protein CASMEDRAQTDTQYF.

The chain employs TRBV5-1 and TRBJ2-7, with 7 bases fitting TRBD2. There are 13 residues in the CDR3. Trimming at V came to 4 bases and at J to 3 bases, leaving 4 bases not matched to a gene. Germline V lookup: CDR1 SGHRS, CDR2 YFSETQ. The CDR3 loop is CASSTSANYEQYF. CDR3 in DNA: TGCGCCAGCAGCACTAGCGCCAACTACGAGCAGTACTTC.

This chain connects TRBV11-2 to TRBJ2-1, with TRBD1 as a possible D gene (5 bases). Deletions cut 0 bases from V and 9 bases from J, with 18 bases between. In germline, CDR1 is SGHAT, CDR2 FQNNGV. The CDR3 is 16 residues long. DNA of the CDR3: TGTGCCAGCAGCTTAGAAGTTGGGTACGATAGGGGTGAGCAGTTCTTC. Its protein product is CASSLEVGYDRGEQFF.

The chain is built from TRBV6-1 and TRBJ2-1; 11 bases are shared with TRBD2. CDR3 length: 13 residues. Germline CDR1 reads MNHNS; CDR2 reads SASEGT. V was pared by 3 bases and J by 13 bases, with 5 bases of the junction left unmatched. As DNA, the CDR3 is TGTGCCAGCAGTGATCAAACTAGCGGGAGACAGTTCTTC. Translated: CASSDQTSGRQFF.

This rearrangement joins TRBV7-2 to TRBJ2-7; D call uncertain. Germline CDR1 is SGHTA and CDR2 is FQGNSA. Trimming took off 6 bases at V and 6 bases at J, with 18 bases between the two ends. CDR3 length: 14 residues. The CDR3 is CASSSLGTVGEQYF. As DNA, the CDR3 is TGTGCCAGCAGTTCTCTAGGAACTGTTGGCGAGCAGTACTTC.

The chain links TRBV27 to TRBJ1-2; TRBD1 matches 10 bases. The length of the CDR3 is 15 residues. With 0 bases clipped from V and 8 bases from J, the junction kept 6 bases outside the gene matches. In germline, CDR1 is MNHEY, CDR2 SMNVEV (reference sequence). CDR3 sequence reads: CASSLSLRDRGGYTF. CDR3 bases: TGTGCCAGCAGTTTATCGTTAAGGGACAGGGGCGGCTACACCTTC.

This chain joins TRBV18 and TRBJ1-2; D gene uncertain. This CDR3 comprises 13 residues. V dropped 2 bases and J dropped 0 bases, with 4 bases sitting between them. Germline V gene data show CDR1 as KGHSH and CDR2 as LQKENI. CDR3 sequence: CASSPDANYGYTF. In nucleotides, the CDR3 is TGTGCCAGCTCACCAGATGCTAACTATGGCTACACCTTC.

V gene TRBV18 combines with J gene TRBJ2-1; D is tentatively TRBD1 or TRBD2 (6 bases each). CDR3 length: 15 amino acids. Germline V gene sequence: CDR1 KGHSH, CDR2 LQKENI. Between the trimmed V and J ends, which lost 2 bases and 9 bases, there was a span of 17 bases. CDR3 coding DNA: TGTGCCAGCTCACCAAAGCGGGTAGGGGGTAGTGAGCAGTTCTTC. Its translation is CASSPKRVGGSEQFF. Using reference TRBV18 and TRBJ2-1 for the parts outside the CDR3, the full variable domain is NAGVMQNPRHLVRRRGQEARLRCSPMKGHSHVYWYRQLPEEGLKFMVYLQKENIIDESGMPKERFSAEFPKEGPSILRIQQVVRGDSAAYFCASSPKRVGGSEQFFGPGTRLTVL.

The rearrangement joins TRBV7-8 to TRBJ1-2; 8 positions match TRBD1. V shed 4 bases, J shed 6 bases, and the junction held 7 bases outside the gene matches. The CDR3 runs 14 residues. Germline CDR1 reads SGHVS; CDR2 reads FQNEAQ. CDR3 nucleotides: TGTGCCAGCAGCTCCCTGACAGGGGTGGATGGCTACACCTTC. Translation gives CASSSLTGVDGYTF.

The chain joins TRBV12-3 or TRBV12-4 to TRBJ2-2; 7 nucleotides agree with TRBD2. Trimming removed 5 bases from V and 6 bases from J; junction bases left unmatched: 3. The CDR3 totals 13 residues. In nucleotides, the CDR3 is TGTGCCAGCAGTGGGACTAACCCCGGGGAGCTGTTTTTT. Translating it yields CASSGTNPGELFF.

The chain recombines TRBV3-1 (or the pseudogene TRBV3-2) with TRBJ2-7; 7 bases map to TRBD2. The V and J ends lost 0 bases and 4 bases, in that order; junction bases with no gene match: 15. The length of the CDR3 is 18 residues. The germline V gene encodes CDR1 LGHDT and CDR2 YNNKEL (reference sequence). This chain's CDR3 is CASSQDRGLAGVGYEQYF. CDR3 sequence (DNA): TGTGCCAGCAGCCAAGATAGGGGTCTGGCGGGAGTGGGGTACGAGCAGTACTTC.

The chain recombines TRBV5-4 with TRBJ2-1; maybe TRBD2 (6 bases). CDR1 SGHNT and CDR2 YYREEE come from the germline V gene (reference sequence). CDR3 length: 14 amino acids. Trimming shortened V by 4 bases and J by 3 bases, and 11 bases separated the two germline ends. The CDR3 bases are TGTGCCAGCAGCCCCCCGGGAGACTACAATGAGCAGTTCTTC. Translation gives CASSPPGDYNEQFF. Full variable domain (remainder filled in from reference TRBV5-4 and TRBJ2-1): ETGVTQSPTHLIKTRGQQVTLRCSSQSGHNTVSWYQQALGQGPQFIFQYYREEENGRGNFPPRFSGLQFPNYSSELNVNALELDDSALYLCASSPPGDYNEQFFGPGTRLTVL.

V is TRBV9 and J is TRBJ2-2, with unresolved D. In germline, CDR1 is SGDLS, CDR2 YYNGEE. The CDR3 contains 15 residues. Trimming stripped 7 bases from V and 1 base from J, with 14 bases between. The CDR3 sequence is CASSQARRNTGELFF. The DNA for the CDR3 is TGTGCCAGCTCCCAAGCTAGGAGGAACACCGGGGAGCTGTTTTTT.

The chain is built from TRBV7-9 and TRBJ2-1; D remains ambiguous. CDR3 length: 11 residues. V lost 1 base and J lost 10, with 5 bases in between. The V gene's germline CDR1 is SEHNR and CDR2 FQNEAQ (reference sequence). CDR3 in amino acids: CASSLVQEQFF. CDR3 bases: TGTGCCAGCAGCTTAGTCCAAGAGCAGTTCTTC.

The chain links TRBV14 to TRBJ2-7; 9 positions agree with TRBD1. Per germline, CDR1 SGHDN and CDR2 FVKESK. The CDR3 runs 14 residues. Trimming cost V 3 bases and J 4 bases; bases outside gene matches: 4. The CDR3 nucleotides read TGTGCCAGCAGCCACAGACAGGGGGTATACGAGCAGTACTTC. It translates to CASSHRQGVYEQYF.